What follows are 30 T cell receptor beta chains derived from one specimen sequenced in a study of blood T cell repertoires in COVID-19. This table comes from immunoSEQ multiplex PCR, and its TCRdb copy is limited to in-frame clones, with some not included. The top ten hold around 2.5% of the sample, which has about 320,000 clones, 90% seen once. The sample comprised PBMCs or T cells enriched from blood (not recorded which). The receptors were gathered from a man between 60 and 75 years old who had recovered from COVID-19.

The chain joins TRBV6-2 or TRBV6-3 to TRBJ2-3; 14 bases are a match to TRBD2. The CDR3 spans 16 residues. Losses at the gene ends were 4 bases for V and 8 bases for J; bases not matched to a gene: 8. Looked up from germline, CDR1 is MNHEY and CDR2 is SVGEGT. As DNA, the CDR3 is TGTGCCAGCAGTTTGACTAGCGGGAGGGTTGAAGGTACGCAGTATTTT. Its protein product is CASSLTSGRVEGTQYF.

CDR3 loop: CASGQGMNTGELFF. The CDR3 bases are TGTGCCAGCGGACAGGGGATGAACACCGGGGAGCTGTTTTTT. This rearrangement joins TRBV7-2 to TRBJ2-2, with 9 bases matching TRBD1. The V gene end was trimmed by 8 bases and the J gene end by 1 base; junction bases not matched to a gene: 2. The CDR3 runs to 14 residues. Germline V gives CDR1 SGHTA, CDR2 FQGNSA.

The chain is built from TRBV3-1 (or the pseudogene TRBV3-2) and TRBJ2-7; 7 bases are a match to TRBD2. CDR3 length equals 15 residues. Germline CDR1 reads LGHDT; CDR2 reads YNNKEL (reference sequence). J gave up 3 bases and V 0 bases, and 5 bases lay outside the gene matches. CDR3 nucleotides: TGTGCCAGCAGCCAAGAAGGGCTAGCGGACTACGAGCAGTACTTC. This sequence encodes CASSQEGLADYEQYF.

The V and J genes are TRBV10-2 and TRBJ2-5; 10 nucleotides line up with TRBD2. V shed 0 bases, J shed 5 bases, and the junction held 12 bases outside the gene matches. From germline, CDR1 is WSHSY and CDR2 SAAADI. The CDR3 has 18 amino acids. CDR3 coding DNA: TGCGCCAGCAGTGAGTCCTTCGGTCCTAGCGGGGGAAGGGAGACCCAGTACTTC. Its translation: CASSESFGPSGGRETQYF.

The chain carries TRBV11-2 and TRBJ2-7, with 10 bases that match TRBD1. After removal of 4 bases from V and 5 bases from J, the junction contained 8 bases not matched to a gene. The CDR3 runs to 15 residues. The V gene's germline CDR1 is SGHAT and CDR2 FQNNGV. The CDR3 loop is CASSSRDRGIHEQYF. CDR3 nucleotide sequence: TGTGCCAGCAGCTCCCGGGACAGGGGTATACACGAGCAGTACTTC.

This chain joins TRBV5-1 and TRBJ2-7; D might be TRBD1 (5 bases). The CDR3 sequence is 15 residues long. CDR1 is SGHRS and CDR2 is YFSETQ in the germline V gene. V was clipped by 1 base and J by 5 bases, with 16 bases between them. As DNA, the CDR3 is TGCGCCAGCAGCTTGATAGGACACGTCGATCACGAGCAGTACTTC. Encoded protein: CASSLIGHVDHEQYF.

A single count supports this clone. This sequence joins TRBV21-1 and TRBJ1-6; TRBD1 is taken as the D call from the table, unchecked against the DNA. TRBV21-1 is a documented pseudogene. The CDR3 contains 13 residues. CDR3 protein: CASQDVWNSPLHF. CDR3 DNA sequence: TGTGCCAGCCAGGATGTTTGGAATTCACCCCTCCACTTT.

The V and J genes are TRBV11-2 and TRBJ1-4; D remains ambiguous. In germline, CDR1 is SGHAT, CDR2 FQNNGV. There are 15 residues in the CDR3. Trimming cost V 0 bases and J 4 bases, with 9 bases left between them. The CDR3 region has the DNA TGTGCCAGCAGCTTAGAAGTCGGTAATAATGAAAAACTGTTTTTT. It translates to CASSLEVGNNEKLFF. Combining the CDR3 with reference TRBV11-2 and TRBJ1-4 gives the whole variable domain EAGVAQSPRYKIIEKRQSVAFWCNPISGHATLYWYQQILGQGPKLLIQFQNNGVVDDSQLPKDRFSAERLKGVDSTLKIQPAKLEDSAVYLCASSLEVGNNEKLFFGSGTQLSVL.

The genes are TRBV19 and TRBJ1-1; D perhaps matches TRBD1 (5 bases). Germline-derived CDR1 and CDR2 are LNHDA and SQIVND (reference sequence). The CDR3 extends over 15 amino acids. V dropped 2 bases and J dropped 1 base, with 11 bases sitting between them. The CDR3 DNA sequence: TGTGCCAGTAGTATAAGACGCCAGGGGAACACTGAAGCTTTCTTT. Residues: CASSIRRQGNTEAFF.

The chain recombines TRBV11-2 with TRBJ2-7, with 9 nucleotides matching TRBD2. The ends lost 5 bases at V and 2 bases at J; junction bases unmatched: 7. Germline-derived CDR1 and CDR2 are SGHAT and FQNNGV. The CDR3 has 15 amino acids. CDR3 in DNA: TGTGCCAGCAGCCCCGGACTAGCGACGACCTACGAGCAGTACTTC. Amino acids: CASSPGLATTYEQYF.

The CDR3 region is CASSEDDRPNQPQHF. CDR3 DNA sequence: TGTGCCAGCAGTGAAGACGACAGGCCAAATCAGCCCCAGCATTTT. The chain joins TRBV2 to TRBJ1-5; D possibly corresponds to TRBD1 (6 bases). The CDR3 extends over 15 amino acids. Per germline, CDR1 SNHLY and CDR2 FYNNEI. V lost 1 base and J lost 4, with 11 bases in between. Full variable domain (outside the CDR3, taken from reference TRBV2 and TRBJ1-5): EPEVTQTPSHQVTQMGQEVILRCVPISNHLYFYWYRQILGQKVEFLVSFYNNEISEKSEIFDDQFSVERPDGSNFTLKIRSTKLEDSAMYFCASSEDDRPNQPQHFGDGTRLSIL.

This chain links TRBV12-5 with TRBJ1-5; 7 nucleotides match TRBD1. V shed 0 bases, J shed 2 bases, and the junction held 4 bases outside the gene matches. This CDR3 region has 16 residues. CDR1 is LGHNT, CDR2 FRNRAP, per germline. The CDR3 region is CASGLVKGAGNQPQHF. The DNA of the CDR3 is TGTGCTAGTGGTTTGGTAAAGGGGGCGGGCAATCAGCCCCAGCATTTT.

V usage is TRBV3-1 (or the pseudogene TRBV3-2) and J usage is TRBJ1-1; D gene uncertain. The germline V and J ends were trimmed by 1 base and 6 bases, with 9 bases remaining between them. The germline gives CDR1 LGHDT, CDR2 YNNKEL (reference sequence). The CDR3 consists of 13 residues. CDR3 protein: CASSQVARAEAFF. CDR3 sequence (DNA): TGTGCCAGCAGCCAAGTTGCACGGGCTGAAGCTTTCTTT.

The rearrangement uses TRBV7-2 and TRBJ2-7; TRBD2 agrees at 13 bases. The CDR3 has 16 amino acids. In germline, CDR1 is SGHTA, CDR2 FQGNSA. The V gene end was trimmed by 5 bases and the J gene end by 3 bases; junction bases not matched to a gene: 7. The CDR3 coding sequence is TGTGCCAGCAGCCCCGGGACTAGCGGGGCAGGCTACGAGCAGTACTTC. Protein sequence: CASSPGTSGAGYEQYF.

CDR3 region: CASSPRTGGPYEQYF. The CDR3 DNA follows: TGTGCCAGCTCACCCCGGACAGGGGGACCCTACGAGCAGTACTTC. This chain links TRBV18 with TRBJ2-7; 10 nucleotides align to TRBD1. The CDR3 is made up of 15 amino acids. Germline V gene sequence: CDR1 KGHSH, CDR2 LQKENI. J was trimmed by 2 bases and V by 3 bases; bases with no gene match: 4.

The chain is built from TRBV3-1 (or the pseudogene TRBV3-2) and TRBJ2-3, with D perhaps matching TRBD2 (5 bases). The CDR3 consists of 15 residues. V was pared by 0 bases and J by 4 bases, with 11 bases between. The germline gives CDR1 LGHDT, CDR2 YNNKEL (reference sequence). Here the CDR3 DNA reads TGTGCCAGCAGCCAAGATCCGCTAGCAGCAGATACGCAGTATTTT. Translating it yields CASSQDPLAADTQYF.

In nucleotides, the CDR3 is TGTGCCAGCAGCTACCGGGACTCTTCCCGTGAAGCTTTCTTT. Translation gives CASSYRDSSREAFF. This rearrangement joins TRBV7-9 to TRBJ1-1; TRBD1 might be the D (5 bases). Germline assignment: CDR1 SEHNR and CDR2 FQNEAQ (reference sequence). Trimming shortened V by 4 bases and J by 7 bases, and 16 bases separated the two germline ends. The CDR3 runs 14 residues.

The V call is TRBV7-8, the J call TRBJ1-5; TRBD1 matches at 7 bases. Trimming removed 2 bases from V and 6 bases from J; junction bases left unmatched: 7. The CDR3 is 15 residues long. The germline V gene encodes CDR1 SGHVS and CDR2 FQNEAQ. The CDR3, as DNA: TGTGCCAGCAGCTTACAGGGACAGAGTGTTCAGCCCCAGCATTTT. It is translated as CASSLQGQSVQPQHF.

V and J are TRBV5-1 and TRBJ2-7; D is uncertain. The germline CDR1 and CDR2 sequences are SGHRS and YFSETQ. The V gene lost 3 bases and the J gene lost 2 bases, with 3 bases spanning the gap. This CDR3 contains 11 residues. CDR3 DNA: TGCGCCAGCAGCTCAACCTACGAGCAGTACTTC. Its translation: CASSSTYEQYF. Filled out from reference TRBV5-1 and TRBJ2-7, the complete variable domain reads KAGVTQTPRYLIKTRGQQVTLSCSPISGHRSVSWYQQTPGQGLQFLFEYFSETQRNKGNFPGRFSGRQFSNSRSEMNVSTLELGDSALYLCASSSTYEQYFGPGTRLTVT.

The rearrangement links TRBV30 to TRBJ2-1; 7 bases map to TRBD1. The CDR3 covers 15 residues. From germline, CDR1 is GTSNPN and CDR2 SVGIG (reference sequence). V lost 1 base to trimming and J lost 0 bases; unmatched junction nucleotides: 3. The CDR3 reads CAWSGTGASYNEQFF. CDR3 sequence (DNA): TGTGCCTGGAGTGGAACAGGGGCCTCCTACAATGAGCAGTTCTTC.

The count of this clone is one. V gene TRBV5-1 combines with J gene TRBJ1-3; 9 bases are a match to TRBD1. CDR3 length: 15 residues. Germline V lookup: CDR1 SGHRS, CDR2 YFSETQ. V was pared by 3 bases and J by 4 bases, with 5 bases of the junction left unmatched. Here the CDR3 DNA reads TGCGCCAGCAGCTCGGGGACAGGGCGGGGAAACACCATATATTTT. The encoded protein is CASSSGTGRGNTIYF.

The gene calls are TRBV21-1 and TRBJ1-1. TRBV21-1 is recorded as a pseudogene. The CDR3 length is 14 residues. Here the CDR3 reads CASSRSVTNTEAFF. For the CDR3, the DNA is TGTGCCAGCAGCCGTTCGGTAACGAACACTGAAGCTTTCTTT.

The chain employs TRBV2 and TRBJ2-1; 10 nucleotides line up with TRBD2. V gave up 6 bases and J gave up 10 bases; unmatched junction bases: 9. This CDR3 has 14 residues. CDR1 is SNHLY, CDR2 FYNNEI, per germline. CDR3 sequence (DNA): TGTGCCAGCAGGGTAGCGGGAGGCACTCCCGAGCAGTTCTTC. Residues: CASRVAGGTPEQFF.

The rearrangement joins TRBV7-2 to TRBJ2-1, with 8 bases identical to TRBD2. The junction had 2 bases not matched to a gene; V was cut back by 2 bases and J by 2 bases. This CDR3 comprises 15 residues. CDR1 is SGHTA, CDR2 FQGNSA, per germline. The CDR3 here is CASSLFSGTYNEQFF. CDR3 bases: TGTGCCAGCAGCTTATTTAGCGGGACCTACAATGAGCAGTTCTTC.

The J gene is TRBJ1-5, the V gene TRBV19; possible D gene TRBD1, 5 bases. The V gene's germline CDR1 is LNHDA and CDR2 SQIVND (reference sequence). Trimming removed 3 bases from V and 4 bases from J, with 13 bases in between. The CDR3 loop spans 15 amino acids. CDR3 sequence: CASSMLDRPNQPQHF. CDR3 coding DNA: TGTGCCAGTAGTATGTTAGACAGACCAAATCAGCCCCAGCATTTT.

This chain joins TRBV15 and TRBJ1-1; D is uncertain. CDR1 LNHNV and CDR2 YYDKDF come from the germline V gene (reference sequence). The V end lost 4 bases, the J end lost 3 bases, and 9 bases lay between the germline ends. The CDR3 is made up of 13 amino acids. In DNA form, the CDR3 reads TGTGCCACCAGCAAATTACTGGACACTGAAGCTTTCTTT. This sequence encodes CATSKLLDTEAFF.

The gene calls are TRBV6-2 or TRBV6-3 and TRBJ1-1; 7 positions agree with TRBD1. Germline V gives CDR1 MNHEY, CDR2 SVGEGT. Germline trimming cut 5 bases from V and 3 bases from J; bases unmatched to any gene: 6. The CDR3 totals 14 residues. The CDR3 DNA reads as TGTGCCAGCAGTAGGACCAGGGGGTACACTGAAGCTTTCTTT. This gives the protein CASSRTRGYTEAFF.

CDR3 nucleotides: TGCGCCAGCAGCTTGGGACAGGGAGACGAAAAACTGTTTTTT. This sequence encodes CASSLGQGDEKLFF. The rearrangement links TRBV5-1 to TRBJ1-4; 7 nucleotides agree with TRBD1. CDR1 and CDR2 (germline): SGHRS, YFSETQ. V lost 0 bases, J lost 8 bases, and 4 bases stayed unmatched. The CDR3 is 14 amino acids.

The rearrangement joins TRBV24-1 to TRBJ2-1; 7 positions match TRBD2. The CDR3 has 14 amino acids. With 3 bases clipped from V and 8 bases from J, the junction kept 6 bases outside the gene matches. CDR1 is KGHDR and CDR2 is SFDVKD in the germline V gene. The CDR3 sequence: CATSDVGLSDEQFF. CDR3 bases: TGTGCCACCAGTGATGTGGGACTATCGGATGAGCAGTTCTTC.

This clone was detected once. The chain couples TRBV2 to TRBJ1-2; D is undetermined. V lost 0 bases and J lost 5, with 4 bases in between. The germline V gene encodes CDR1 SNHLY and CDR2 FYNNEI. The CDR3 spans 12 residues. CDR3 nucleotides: TGTGCCAGCAGTGAAGCCTTATATGGCTACACCTTC. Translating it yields CASSEALYGYTF.